The next 26 T cell receptor beta chains were all read from a single sample in a study of shared clonotypes between healthy human individuals. Produced via immunoSEQ multiplex PCR; TCRdb's table is partial and in-frame only. The data show about half a million clones, approximately 82% seen once. Sequencing used PBMCs. The receptors were sampled from a woman aged 40 to 50 in good health. Some clones in this sample may be carry-over from other donors' samples.

The CDR3 sequence: CASSLSQGYQATGELFF. The DNA of the CDR3 is TGTGCCAGCAGTCTTTCACAGGGGTATCAGGCGACCGGGGAGCTGTTTTTT. V gene TRBV27 combines with J gene TRBJ2-2; 7 bases match TRBD1. Germline assignment: CDR1 MNHEY and CDR2 SMNVEV (reference sequence). This CDR3 region has 17 residues. V dropped 5 bases and J dropped 5; count of bases not matched to a gene: 14.

Comment on this clone: This same CDR3 is encoded by further DNA sequences in the sample. The chain couples TRBV28 to TRBJ2-2; 13 nucleotides align to TRBD2. The V gene end was trimmed by 2 bases and the J gene end by 5 bases; junction bases not matched to a gene: 5. The CDR3 covers 17 residues. CDR1 is MDHEN, CDR2 SYDVKM, per germline. The CDR3: CASSLGGLAGVTGELFF. CDR3 DNA sequence: TGTGCCAGCAGTTTAGGTGGACTAGCGGGAGTGACCGGGGAGCTGTTTTTT.

The chain employs TRBV28 and TRBJ2-7, with D possibly called TRBD1 or TRBD2 (6 bases each). Deletions cut 1 base from V and 3 bases from J, with 13 bases between. The CDR3 runs to 15 residues. Germline loops: CDR1 MDHEN, CDR2 SYDVKM. Here the CDR3 reads CASSLYWGASYEQYF. The CDR3 region has the DNA TGTGCCAGCAGTTTATACTGGGGGGCAAGCTACGAGCAGTACTTC.

This chain links TRBV6-1 with TRBJ2-5; D may be TRBD1 (5 bases). The CDR3 is made up of 14 amino acids. Germline V gene sequence: CDR1 MNHNS, CDR2 SASEGT. Trimming shortened V by 2 bases and J by 3 bases, and 10 bases separated the two germline ends. CDR3 sequence (DNA): TGTGCCAGCAGTGAAATAGGCAGGGAAGAGACCCAGTACTTC. Protein: CASSEIGREETQYF.

V and J are TRBV6-1 and TRBJ1-2, with D unresolved. CDR3 length equals 13 residues. Germline V gives CDR1 MNHNS, CDR2 SASEGT. The V end was cut by 5 bases, the J end by 3 bases, with 10 bases between. In DNA, the CDR3 is TGTGCCAGCAGTAAAGACGCGTACTATGGCTACACCTTC. Protein sequence: CASSKDAYYGYTF.

V is TRBV28 and J is TRBJ1-1; D is unclear. The ends were cut back, 2 bases at V and 4 bases at J, with 8 bases in the middle. The CDR3 has 13 residues. From germline, CDR1 is MDHEN and CDR2 SYDVKM. The CDR3 DNA sequence: TGTGCCAGCAGTTTAGCCTGGAGCACTGAAGCTTTCTTT. Protein sequence: CASSLAWSTEAFF.

This clone has more than one count but fewer than ten. This sequence joins TRBV27 and TRBJ2-5, with 11 bases lining up with TRBD2. The CDR3 is made up of 20 amino acids. Germline CDR1 and CDR2: MNHEY and SMNVEV (reference sequence). V trimming: 2 bases; J trimming: 4 bases; junction bases outside the gene matches: 18. The CDR3, as DNA: TGTGCCAGCAGTTTAAACGTATTGCCCATACTAGCGGGAGTTGGAGAGACCCAGTACTTC. Translated, it gives CASSLNVLPILAGVGETQYF.

This clone was counted a single time. The V and J genes are TRBV30 and TRBJ1-1, with D uncertain. This CDR3 contains 12 residues. V lost 3 bases and J 4 bases, leaving 9 bases between the germline ends. Germline CDR1 is GTSNPN and CDR2 is SVGIG (reference sequence). The CDR3 is CAWSRGITEAFF. CDR3 sequence (DNA): TGTGCCTGGAGCCGGGGAATCACTGAAGCTTTCTTT.

This clone was seen many times. The chain is built from TRBV6-1 and TRBJ2-7, with TRBD2 as a possible D gene (6 bases). Trimming shortened V by 2 bases and J by 3 bases, and 11 bases separated the two germline ends. This CDR3 is 14 amino acids long. CDR1 and CDR2 from the germline V gene are MNHNS and SASEGT. CDR3 DNA sequence: TGTGCCAGCAGTGAACAAGAGGAGGGCTACGAGCAGTACTTC. Protein sequence: CASSEQEEGYEQYF.

This clone was seen only a few times. This chain links TRBV6-5 with TRBJ1-2; D unclear. The V end was cut by 11 bases, the J end by 3 bases, with 16 bases between. Germline V gene sequence: CDR1 MNHEY, CDR2 SVGAGI. The CDR3 has 13 amino acids. The CDR3 DNA reads TGTGCCGCGGGATTGTATGCCGACTATGGCTACACCTTC. It specifies CAAGLYADYGYTF.

This chain links TRBV20-1 with TRBJ2-7; D call uncertain. The V gene lost 5 bases and the J gene lost 4 bases, with 9 bases spanning the gap. The CDR3 extends over 11 amino acids. CDR1 DFQATT and CDR2 SNEGSKA come from the germline V gene (reference sequence). CDR3 DNA: TGCAGTGCTCTGGCGGAGTACGAGCAGTACTTC. It yields the protein CSALAEYEQYF.

In its sample, this clone was seen a few times. The chain links TRBV7-7 to TRBJ2-3, with 10 positions matching TRBD2. This CDR3 comprises 14 residues. From germline, CDR1 is SSHAT and CDR2 FNYEAQ (reference sequence). Trimming at V came to 5 bases and at J to 6 bases, leaving 5 bases not matched to a gene. CDR3 region: CASSPSGSGDTQYF. For the CDR3, the DNA is TGTGCCAGCAGCCCTAGCGGGAGTGGGGATACGCAGTATTTT.

Notes on this clone: The identical CDR3 is also encoded by other nucleotide sequences in the sample. The chain carries TRBV29-1 and TRBJ2-7; D could derive from TRBD1 or TRBD2 (5 bases each). V lost 5 bases and J 0 bases, leaving 17 bases between the germline ends. The germline gives CDR1 SQVTM, CDR2 ANQGSEA. There are 15 residues in the CDR3. The CDR3 region has the DNA TGCAGCGTTTTCGTCTCGGGGCAGGGCTCCTACGAGCAGTACTTC. This codes for CSVFVSGQGSYEQYF.

This chain connects TRBV2 to TRBJ1-4, with D possibly being TRBD1 (6 bases). CDR1 is SNHLY, CDR2 FYNNEI, per germline. V was trimmed by 6 bases and J by 10 bases, leaving 18 bases between them. The CDR3 totals 14 residues. CDR3 residues: CASRRQEGGVKLFF. CDR3 bases: TGTGCCAGCAGGCGACAGGAGGGGGGGGTAAAACTGTTTTTT. The whole variable domain, filled in from reference TRBV2 and TRBJ1-4, reads EPEVTQTPSHQVTQMGQEVILRCVPISNHLYFYWYRQILGQKVEFLVSFYNNEISEKSEIFDDQFSVERPDGSNFTLKIRSTKLEDSAMYFCASRRQEGGVKLFFGSGTQLSVL.

This rearrangement joins TRBV11-3 to TRBJ2-5; the D is unclear. V was shortened by 3 bases and J by 2 bases, with 7 bases between the two germline ends. The CDR3 extends over 13 amino acids. The V gene's germline CDR1 is SGHNT and CDR2 YENEEA. The CDR3 sequence: CASSFSTQETQYF. The CDR3 region has the DNA TGTGCCAGCAGCTTCAGCACGCAAGAGACCCAGTACTTC.

The rearrangement uses TRBV4-1 and TRBJ2-6, with 9 bases identical to TRBD1. Germline-derived CDR1 and CDR2 are MGHRA and YSYEKL. Trimming took 3 bases from V and 0 from J; bases not matched to a gene: 9. The CDR3 sequence is 19 residues long. CDR3 region: CASSHTPGQGNSGANVLTF. The CDR3 DNA is TGCGCCAGCAGCCATACCCCGGGACAGGGAAACTCTGGGGCCAACGTCCTGACTTTC.

This sequence joins TRBV2 and TRBJ2-6; the match to TRBD2 covers 11 bases. There are 17 residues in the CDR3. CDR1 is SNHLY, CDR2 FYNNEI, per germline. With 6 bases clipped from V and 0 bases from J, the junction kept 4 bases outside the gene matches. CDR3 protein: CASSSGLAVSGANVLTF. In DNA form, the CDR3 reads TGTGCCAGCAGCTCGGGACTAGCGGTCTCTGGGGCCAACGTCCTGACTTTC.

This clone was seen more than once but under ten times. The chain carries TRBV7-9 and TRBJ1-1; D is uncertain. The V end lost 1 base, the J end lost 4 bases, and 16 bases lay between the germline ends. Germline V gene data show CDR1 as SEHNR and CDR2 as FQNEAQ (reference sequence). The CDR3 sequence is 16 residues long. This CDR3 reads CASSLVGMGRSTEAFF. Written as DNA, the CDR3 is TGTGCCAGCAGCTTAGTCGGTATGGGGAGATCCACTGAAGCTTTCTTT.

The chain couples TRBV11-1 to TRBJ1-2, with D perhaps TRBD1 (5 bases). There are 14 residues in the CDR3. Germline V lookup: CDR1 SGHAT, CDR2 FQDESV (reference sequence). V lost 2 bases, J lost 7 bases, and 14 bases lay in between. The CDR3 sequence: CASSLMSGVGGYTF. Written as DNA, the CDR3 is TGTGCCAGCAGCTTAATGTCGGGGGTCGGTGGCTACACCTTC.

This chain uses TRBV5-1 with TRBJ2-3; possibly TRBD1 for D (6 bases). Germline V gene data show CDR1 as SGHRS and CDR2 as YFSETQ. This CDR3 region has 14 residues. With 1 base removed from V and 6 bases from J, the gap between germline ends came to 12 bases. As DNA, the CDR3 is TGCGCCAGCAGCTTGACAGGGTTTCGGGATACGCAGTATTTT. Its translation is CASSLTGFRDTQYF.

This clone was counted many times. The chain uses TRBV11-2 and TRBJ2-2; D unclear. V was clipped by 9 bases and J by 6 bases, with 20 bases between them. Germline V gives CDR1 SGHAT, CDR2 FQNNGV. This CDR3 comprises 15 residues. The CDR3 spells CARLRPPVRAGELFF. The CDR3 DNA reads TGTGCCAGACTTCGTCCTCCGGTTCGCGCCGGGGAGCTGTTTTTT.

For this clone: It may be a read error: a sequence one base away is much more abundant. The chain carries TRBV7-7 and TRBJ1-1, with TRBD1 identical over 9 bases. Germline lookup yields CDR1 SSHAT and CDR2 FNYEAQ (reference sequence). This CDR3 is 13 amino acids long. Trimming cost V 3 bases and J 5 bases; bases outside gene matches: 1. Here the CDR3 DNA reads TGTGCCAGCAGCTTCGGGACAGGGACTGAAGCTTTCTTT. It yields the protein CASSFGTGTEAFF.

This sequence joins TRBV6-5 and TRBJ1-1, with a weak D call TRBD1 (5 bases). Trimming shortened V by 1 base and J by 3 bases, and 9 bases separated the two germline ends. This CDR3 is built from 14 residues. Germline V gene lookup returns CDR1 MNHEY and CDR2 SVGAGI. The DNA for the CDR3 is TGTGCCAGCAGTTACTTGGGGGGGTACACTGAAGCTTTCTTT. It encodes CASSYLGGYTEAFF.

The gene calls are TRBV9 and TRBJ2-2; possible D gene TRBD2, 5 bases. The V gene lost 5 bases and the J gene lost 7 bases, with 12 bases spanning the gap. The CDR3 covers 13 residues. The V gene's germline CDR1 is SGDLS and CDR2 YYNGEE. The chain's CDR3 is CASSWAGGGELFF. Written as DNA, the CDR3 is TGTGCCAGCAGTTGGGCCGGAGGCGGGGAGCTGTTTTTT.

The CDR3 sequence is CASFPYGRTASNQPQHF. As DNA, the CDR3 is TGTGCCAGCTTCCCCTACGGCAGGACAGCAAGCAATCAGCCCCAGCATTTT. The chain carries TRBV27 and TRBJ1-5, with D possibly being TRBD1 (6 bases). The CDR3 has 17 amino acids. In germline, CDR1 is MNHEY, CDR2 SMNVEV (reference sequence). V lost 8 bases and J 1 base, leaving 21 bases between the germline ends.

The J gene is TRBJ2-5, the V gene TRBV7-7; D is tentatively TRBD1 or TRBD2 (5 bases each). V gave up 5 bases and J gave up 1 base, with 8 bases separating them. The CDR3 is made up of 13 amino acids. From germline, CDR1 is SSHAT and CDR2 FNYEAQ (reference sequence). Here the CDR3 DNA reads TGTGCCAGCAGCCGGGGCCTCCAAGAGACCCAGTACTTC. It codes for CASSRGLQETQYF.